This TCR beta chain stems from a study of identical twins. Regarding the study as a whole: Invariant MAIT and iNKT cells are populations that could partly confound zero-insertion analyses.

This clonotype occurred many times. Its antigen is currently unknown. The CDR3 is 12 residues long. CDR1 is DFQATT and CDR2 is SNEGSKA in the germline V gene (reference sequence). V lost 5 bases and J 2 bases, leaving 9 bases between the germline ends. MiXCR, applied by TCRdb to the 5' RACE reads, yields one record per CDR3 protein. This table holds hundreds of thousands of distinct CDR3 sequences, about 7.6% found once. Separately, the same data were catalogued under a study of yellow fever vaccine responses in identical twins.

The chain joins TRBV20-1 to TRBJ1-2, with D tentatively TRBD1 (6 bases). The clonotype comes from a woman aged 18 to 35 in good health. The sequencing input was PBMCs. CDR3 bases: TGCAGTGCTGGAGGGGGGAACTATGGCTACACCTTC. Translation gives CSAGGGNYGYTF.